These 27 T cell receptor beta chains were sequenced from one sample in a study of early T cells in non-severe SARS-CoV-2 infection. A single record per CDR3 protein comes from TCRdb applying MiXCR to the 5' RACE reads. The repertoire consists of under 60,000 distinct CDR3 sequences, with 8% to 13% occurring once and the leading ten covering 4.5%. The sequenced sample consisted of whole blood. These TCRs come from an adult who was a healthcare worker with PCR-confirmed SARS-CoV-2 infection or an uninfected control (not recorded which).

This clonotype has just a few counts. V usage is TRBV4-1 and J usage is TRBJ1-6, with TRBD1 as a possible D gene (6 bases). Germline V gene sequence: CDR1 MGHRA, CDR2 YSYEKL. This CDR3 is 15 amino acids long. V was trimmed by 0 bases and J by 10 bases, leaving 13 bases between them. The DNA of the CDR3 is TGCGCCAGCAGCCAAGATCCGGGACAATACTCACCCCTCCACTTT. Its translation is CASSQDPGQYSPLHF.

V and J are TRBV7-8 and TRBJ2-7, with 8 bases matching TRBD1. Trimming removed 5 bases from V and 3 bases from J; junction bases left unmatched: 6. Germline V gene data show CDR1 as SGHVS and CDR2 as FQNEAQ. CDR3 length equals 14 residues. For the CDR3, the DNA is TGTGCCAGCAGCACCGGACAGGGCGACTACGAGCAGTACTTC. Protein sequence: CASSTGQGDYEQYF.

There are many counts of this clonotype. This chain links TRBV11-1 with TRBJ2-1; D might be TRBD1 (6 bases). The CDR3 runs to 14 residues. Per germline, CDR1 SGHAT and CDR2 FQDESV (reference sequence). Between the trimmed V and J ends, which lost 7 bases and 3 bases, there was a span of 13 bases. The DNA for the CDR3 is TGTGCCAGCATACTGGACAGAAACTACAATGAGCAGTTCTTC. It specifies CASILDRNYNEQFF.

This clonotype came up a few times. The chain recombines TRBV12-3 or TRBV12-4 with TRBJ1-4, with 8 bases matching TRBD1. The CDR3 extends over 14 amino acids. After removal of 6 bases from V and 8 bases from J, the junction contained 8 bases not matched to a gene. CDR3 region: CASSPTGGQEKLFF. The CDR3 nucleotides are TGTGCCAGCAGCCCAACAGGGGGTCAAGAAAAACTGTTTTTT.

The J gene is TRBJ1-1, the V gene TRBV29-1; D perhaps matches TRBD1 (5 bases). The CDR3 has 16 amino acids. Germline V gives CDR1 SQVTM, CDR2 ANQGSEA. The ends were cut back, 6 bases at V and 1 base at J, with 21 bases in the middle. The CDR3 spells CSVLGPYRRENTEAFF. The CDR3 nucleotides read TGCAGCGTGCTAGGCCCCTATCGCAGGGAGAACACTGAAGCTTTCTTT.

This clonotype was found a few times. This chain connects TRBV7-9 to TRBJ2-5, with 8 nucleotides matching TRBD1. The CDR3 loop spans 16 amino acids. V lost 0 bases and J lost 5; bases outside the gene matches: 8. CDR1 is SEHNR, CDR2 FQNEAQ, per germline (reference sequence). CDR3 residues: CASSLARTGTVETQYF. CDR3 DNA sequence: TGTGCCAGCAGCTTAGCGAGGACAGGGACGGTGGAGACCCAGTACTTC.

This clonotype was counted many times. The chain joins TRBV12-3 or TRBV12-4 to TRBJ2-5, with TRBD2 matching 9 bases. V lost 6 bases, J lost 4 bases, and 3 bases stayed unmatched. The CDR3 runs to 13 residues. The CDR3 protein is CASSNSGRETQYF. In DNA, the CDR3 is TGTGCCAGCAGCAATAGCGGGAGAGAGACCCAGTACTTC.

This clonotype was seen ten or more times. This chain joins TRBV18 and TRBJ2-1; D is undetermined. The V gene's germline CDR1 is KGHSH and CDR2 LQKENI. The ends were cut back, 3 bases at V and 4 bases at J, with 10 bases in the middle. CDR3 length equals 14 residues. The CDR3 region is CASSPPTRYNEQFF. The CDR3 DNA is TGTGCCAGCTCACCTCCCACTCGATACAATGAGCAGTTCTTC.

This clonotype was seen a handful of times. The CDR3 spells CASSQASPLAGGSGNTIYF. The CDR3 DNA sequence: TGCGCCAGCAGCCAAGCTAGCCCCCTAGCAGGGGGCTCTGGAAACACCATATATTTT. This chain uses TRBV4-3 with TRBJ1-3, with 7 positions matching TRBD1. From germline, CDR1 is LGHNA and CDR2 YSLEER. With 1 base clipped from V and 0 bases from J, the junction kept 12 bases outside the gene matches. The CDR3 is made up of 19 amino acids.

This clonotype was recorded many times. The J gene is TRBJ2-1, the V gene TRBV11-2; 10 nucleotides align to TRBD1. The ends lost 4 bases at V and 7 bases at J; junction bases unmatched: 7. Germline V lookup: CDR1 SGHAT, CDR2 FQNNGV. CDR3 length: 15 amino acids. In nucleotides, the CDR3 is TGTGCCAGCAGCTCGACAGGGGGCAAGGTAAATGAGCAGTTCTTC. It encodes CASSSTGGKVNEQFF.

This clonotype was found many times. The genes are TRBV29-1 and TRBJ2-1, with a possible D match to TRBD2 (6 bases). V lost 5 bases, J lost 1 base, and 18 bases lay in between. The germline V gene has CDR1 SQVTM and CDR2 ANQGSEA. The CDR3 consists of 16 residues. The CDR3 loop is CSVYSGLRWSYNEQFF. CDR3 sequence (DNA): TGCAGCGTTTATAGCGGACTAAGGTGGTCCTACAATGAGCAGTTCTTC.

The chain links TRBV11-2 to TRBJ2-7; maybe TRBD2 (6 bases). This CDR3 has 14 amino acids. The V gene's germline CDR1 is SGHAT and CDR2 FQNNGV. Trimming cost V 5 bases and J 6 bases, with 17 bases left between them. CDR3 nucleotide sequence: TGTGCCAGCAGCCCCCTTGCGGGATGGGGCGAGCAGTACTTC. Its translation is CASSPLAGWGEQYF.

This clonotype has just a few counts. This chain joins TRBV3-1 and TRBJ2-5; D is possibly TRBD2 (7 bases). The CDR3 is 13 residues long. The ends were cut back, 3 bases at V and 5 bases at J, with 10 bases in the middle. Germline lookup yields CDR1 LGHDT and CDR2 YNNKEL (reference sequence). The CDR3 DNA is TGTGCCAGCAGCCACGGGGGGCGGGAGACCCAGTACTTC. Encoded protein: CASSHGGRETQYF.

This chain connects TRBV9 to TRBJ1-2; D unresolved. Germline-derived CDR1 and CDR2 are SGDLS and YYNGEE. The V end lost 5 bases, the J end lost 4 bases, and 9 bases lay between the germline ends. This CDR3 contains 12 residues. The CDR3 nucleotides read TGTGCCAGCAGGCAGAGTCGCTATGGCTACACCTTC. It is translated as CASRQSRYGYTF.

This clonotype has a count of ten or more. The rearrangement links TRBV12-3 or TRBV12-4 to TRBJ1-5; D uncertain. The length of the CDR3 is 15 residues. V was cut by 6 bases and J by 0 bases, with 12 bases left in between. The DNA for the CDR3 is TGTGCCAGCAGGACGCAGGAGTATAGCAATCAGCCCCAGCATTTT. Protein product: CASRTQEYSNQPQHF.

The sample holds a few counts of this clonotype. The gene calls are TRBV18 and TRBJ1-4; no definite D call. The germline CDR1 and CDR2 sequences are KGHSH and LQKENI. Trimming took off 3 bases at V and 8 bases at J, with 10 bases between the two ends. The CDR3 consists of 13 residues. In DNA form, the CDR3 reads TGTGCCAGCTCACCCTTTCGGTCCGAAAAACTGTTTTTT. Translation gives CASSPFRSEKLFF.

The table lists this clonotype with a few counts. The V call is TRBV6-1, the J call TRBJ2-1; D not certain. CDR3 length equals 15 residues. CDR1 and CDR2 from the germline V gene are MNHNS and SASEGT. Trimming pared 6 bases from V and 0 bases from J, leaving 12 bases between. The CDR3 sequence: CASSLRRSSYNEQFF. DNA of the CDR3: TGTGCCAGCAGCCTTCGACGGAGCTCCTACAATGAGCAGTTCTTC.

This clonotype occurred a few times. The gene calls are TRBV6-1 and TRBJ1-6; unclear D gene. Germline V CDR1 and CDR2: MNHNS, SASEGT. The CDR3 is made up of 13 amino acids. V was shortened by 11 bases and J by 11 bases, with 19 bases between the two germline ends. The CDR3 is CASHPPGFAPLHF. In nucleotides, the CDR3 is TGTGCCTCCCACCCACCGGGGTTCGCACCCCTCCACTTT.

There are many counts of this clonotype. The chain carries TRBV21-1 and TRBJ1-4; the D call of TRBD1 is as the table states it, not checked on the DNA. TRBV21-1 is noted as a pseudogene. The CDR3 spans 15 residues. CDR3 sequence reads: CASSTRTPYGEKLFF. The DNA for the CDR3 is TGTGCCAGCAGCACCCGGACGCCTTATGGTGAAAAACTGTTTTTT.

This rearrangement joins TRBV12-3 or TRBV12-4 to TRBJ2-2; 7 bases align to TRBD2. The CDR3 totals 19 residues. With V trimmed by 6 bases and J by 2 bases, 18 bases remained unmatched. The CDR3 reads CASSVAFASGLLNTGELFF. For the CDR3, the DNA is TGTGCCAGCAGCGTAGCCTTCGCTAGCGGATTACTTAACACCGGGGAGCTGTTTTTT.

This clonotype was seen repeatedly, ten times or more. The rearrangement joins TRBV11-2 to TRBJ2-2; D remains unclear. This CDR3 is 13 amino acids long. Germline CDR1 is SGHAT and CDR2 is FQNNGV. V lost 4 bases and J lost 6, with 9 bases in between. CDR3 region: CASSYLTAGELFF. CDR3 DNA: TGTGCCAGCAGCTACCTCACCGCCGGGGAGCTGTTTTTT.

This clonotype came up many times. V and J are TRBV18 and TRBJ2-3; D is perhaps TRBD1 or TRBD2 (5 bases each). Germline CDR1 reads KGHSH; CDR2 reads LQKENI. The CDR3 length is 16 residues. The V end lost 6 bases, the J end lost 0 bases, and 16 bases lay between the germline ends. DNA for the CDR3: TGTGCCAGCTCGCCGGGACCGCCGGGCAGCACAGATACGCAGTATTTT. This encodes CASSPGPPGSTDTQYF.

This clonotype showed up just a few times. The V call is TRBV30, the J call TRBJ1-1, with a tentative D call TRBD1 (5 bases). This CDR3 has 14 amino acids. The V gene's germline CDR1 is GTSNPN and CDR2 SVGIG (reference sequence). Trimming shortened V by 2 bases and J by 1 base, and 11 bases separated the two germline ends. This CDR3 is CAWSIQGQNTEAFF. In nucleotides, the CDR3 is TGTGCCTGGAGTATCCAGGGTCAGAACACTGAAGCTTTCTTT.

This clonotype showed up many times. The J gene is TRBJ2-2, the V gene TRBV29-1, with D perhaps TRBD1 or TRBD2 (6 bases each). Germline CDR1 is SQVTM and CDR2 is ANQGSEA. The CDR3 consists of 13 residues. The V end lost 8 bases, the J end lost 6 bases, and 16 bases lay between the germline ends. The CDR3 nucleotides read TGCAGCATGGGGGGCAGGAATGCCGGGGAGCTGTTTTTT. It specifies CSMGGRNAGELFF.

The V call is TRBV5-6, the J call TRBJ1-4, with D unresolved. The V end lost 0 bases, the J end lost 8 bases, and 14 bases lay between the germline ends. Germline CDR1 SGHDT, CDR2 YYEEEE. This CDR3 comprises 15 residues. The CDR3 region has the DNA TGTGCCAGCAGCTTGGCCGGCCGGGAAGGAGAAAAACTGTTTTTT. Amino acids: CASSLAGREGEKLFF.

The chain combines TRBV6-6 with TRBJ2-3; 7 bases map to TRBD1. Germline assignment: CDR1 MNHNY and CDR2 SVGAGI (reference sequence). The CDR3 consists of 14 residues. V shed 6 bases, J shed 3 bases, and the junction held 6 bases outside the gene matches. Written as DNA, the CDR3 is TGTGCCAGCAGCTGGACAGGCAGTACAGATACGCAGTATTTT. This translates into CASSWTGSTDTQYF.

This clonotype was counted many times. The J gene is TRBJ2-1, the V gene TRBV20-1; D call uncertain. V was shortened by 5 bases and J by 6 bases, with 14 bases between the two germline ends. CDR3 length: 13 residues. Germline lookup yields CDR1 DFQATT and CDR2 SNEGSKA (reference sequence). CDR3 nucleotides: TGCAGTGCTGACGTCGGCAGGAGCAATGAGCAGTTCTTC. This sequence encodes CSADVGRSNEQFF.